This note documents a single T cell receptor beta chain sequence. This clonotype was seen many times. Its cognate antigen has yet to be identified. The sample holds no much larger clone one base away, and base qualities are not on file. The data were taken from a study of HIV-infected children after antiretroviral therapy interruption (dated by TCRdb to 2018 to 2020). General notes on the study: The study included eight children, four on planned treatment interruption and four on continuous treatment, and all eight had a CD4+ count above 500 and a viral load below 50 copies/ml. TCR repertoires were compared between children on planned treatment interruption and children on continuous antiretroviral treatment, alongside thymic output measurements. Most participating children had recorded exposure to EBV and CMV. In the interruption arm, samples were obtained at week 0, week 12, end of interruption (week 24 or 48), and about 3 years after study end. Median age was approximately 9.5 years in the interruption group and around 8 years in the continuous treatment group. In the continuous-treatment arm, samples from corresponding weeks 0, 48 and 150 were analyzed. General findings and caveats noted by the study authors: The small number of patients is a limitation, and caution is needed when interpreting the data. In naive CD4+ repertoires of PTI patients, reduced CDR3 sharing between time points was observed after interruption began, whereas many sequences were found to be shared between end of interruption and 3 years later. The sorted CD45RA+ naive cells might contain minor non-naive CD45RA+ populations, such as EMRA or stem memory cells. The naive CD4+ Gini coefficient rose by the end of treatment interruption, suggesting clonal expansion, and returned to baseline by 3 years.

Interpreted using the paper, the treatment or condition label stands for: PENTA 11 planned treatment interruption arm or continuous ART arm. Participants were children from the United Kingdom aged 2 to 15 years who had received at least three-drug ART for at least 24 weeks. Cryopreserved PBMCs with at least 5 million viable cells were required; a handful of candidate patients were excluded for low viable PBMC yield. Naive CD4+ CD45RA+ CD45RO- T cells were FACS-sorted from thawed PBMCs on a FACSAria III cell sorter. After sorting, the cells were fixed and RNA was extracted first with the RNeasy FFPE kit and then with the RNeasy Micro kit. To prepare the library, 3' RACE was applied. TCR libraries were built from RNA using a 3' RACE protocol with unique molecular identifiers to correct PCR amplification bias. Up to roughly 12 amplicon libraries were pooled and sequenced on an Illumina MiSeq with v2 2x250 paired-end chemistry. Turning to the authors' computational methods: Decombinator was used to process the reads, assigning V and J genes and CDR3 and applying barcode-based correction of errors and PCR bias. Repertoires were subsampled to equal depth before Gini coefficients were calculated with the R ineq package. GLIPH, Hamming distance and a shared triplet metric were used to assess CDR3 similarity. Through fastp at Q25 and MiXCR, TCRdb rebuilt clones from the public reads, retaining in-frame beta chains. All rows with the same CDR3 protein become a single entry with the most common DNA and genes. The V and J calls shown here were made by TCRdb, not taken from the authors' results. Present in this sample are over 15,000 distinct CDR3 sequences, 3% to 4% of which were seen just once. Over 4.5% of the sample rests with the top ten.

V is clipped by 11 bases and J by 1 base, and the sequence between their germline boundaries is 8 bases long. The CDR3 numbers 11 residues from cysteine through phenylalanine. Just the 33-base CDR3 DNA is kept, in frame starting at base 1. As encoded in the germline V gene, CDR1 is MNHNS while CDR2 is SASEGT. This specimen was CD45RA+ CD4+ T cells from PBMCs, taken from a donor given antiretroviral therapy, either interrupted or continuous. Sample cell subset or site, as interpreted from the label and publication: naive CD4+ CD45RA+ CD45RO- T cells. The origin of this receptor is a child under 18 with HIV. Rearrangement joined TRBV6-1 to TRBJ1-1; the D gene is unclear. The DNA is TGTGCCGCCCGGTGGAACACTGAAGCTTTCTTT. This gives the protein CAARWNTEAFF.